Listed here are 26 T cell receptor beta chains from one sample, sequenced in a study of response to subunit inactivated influenza vaccine. TCRdb reprocessed the RT-PCR reads via MiXCR and lists one record per CDR3 protein. Here the sample spans about 520,000 distinct CDR3 sequences, 25% being singletons. This specimen was CD4+ T cells sorted from PBMCs, taken more than 4 days after vaccination. The receptors stem from a man aged 45-65 years who received an inactivated influenza vaccine.

This clonotype was observed a handful of times. The chain recombines TRBV7-2 with TRBJ1-6; D gene uncertain. Trimming shortened V by 5 bases and J by 7 bases, and 12 bases separated the two germline ends. This CDR3 has 14 amino acids. Germline loops: CDR1 SGHTA, CDR2 FQGNSA. The CDR3 DNA follows: TGTGCCAGCAGCCCTGGACGGATGAATTCACCCCTCCACTTT. Translation: CASSPGRMNSPLHF. The whole variable domain, remainder taken from reference TRBV7-2 and TRBJ1-6, is GAGVSQSPSNKVTEKGKDVELRCDPISGHTALYWYRQSLGQGLEFLIYFQGNSAPDKSGLPSDRFSAERTGGSVSTLTIQRTQQEDSAVYLCASSPGRMNSPLHFGNGTRLTVT.

The CDR3 spells CASSSGTEYYNEQFF. The DNA for the CDR3 is TGTGCCAGCAGTTCAGGGACGGAATACTACAATGAGCAGTTCTTC. The J gene is TRBJ2-1, the V gene TRBV7-2; D may correspond to TRBD1 or TRBD2 (5 bases each). CDR3 length: 15 amino acids. Germline values: CDR1 SGHTA, CDR2 FQGNSA. The V gene lost 6 bases and the J gene lost 3 bases, with 15 bases spanning the gap.

The chain uses TRBV20-1 and TRBJ2-2; 12 bases match TRBD2. The CDR3 totals 15 residues. CDR1 is DFQATT, CDR2 SNEGSKA, per germline (reference sequence). V dropped 1 base and J dropped 5; count of bases not matched to a gene: 2. The CDR3 is CSARVLAGGTGELFF. Written as DNA, the CDR3 is TGCAGTGCTAGAGTTCTAGCGGGGGGGACCGGGGAGCTGTTTTTT.

This chain joins TRBV7-9 and TRBJ2-7, with D possibly matching TRBD1 (5 bases). Germline V gene lookup returns CDR1 SEHNR and CDR2 FQNEAQ (reference sequence). Trimming took 3 bases from V and 2 from J, leaving 11 bases between them. The CDR3 is made up of 14 amino acids. For the CDR3, the DNA is TGTGCCAGCAGCTTCAGGGCCCCCGCCTACGAGCAGTACTTC. It codes for CASSFRAPAYEQYF.

Worth noting for this clonotype: At one of its ends the junction is not consistent with the germline gene, which may arise from a read error. The chain carries TRBV10-1 and TRBJ2-7, with D unresolved. CDR3 length: 13 residues. The germline V gene encodes CDR1 WNHNN and CDR2 SYGVQD (reference sequence). The CDR3 sequence is CATSWTDSYEQYF. CDR3 DNA: TGCGCCACCAGTTGGACCGATTCCTACGAGCAGTACTTC.

This chain joins TRBV6-2 or TRBV6-3 and TRBJ2-4; 7 positions match TRBD1. The CDR3 has 14 amino acids. CDR1 MNHEY and CDR2 SVGEGT come from the germline V gene. J gave up 6 bases and V 0 bases, and 2 bases lay outside the gene matches. The chain's CDR3 is CASSYSGQRNIQYF. The CDR3 nucleotides read TGTGCCAGCAGTTACTCGGGACAGCGAAACATTCAGTACTTC.

This clonotype was seen a handful of times. The chain carries TRBV6-6 and TRBJ2-7; D tentatively reads TRBD1 or TRBD2 (5 bases each). CDR1 is MNHNY and CDR2 is SVGAGI in the germline V gene (reference sequence). There are 13 residues in the CDR3. Trimming pared 5 bases from V and 4 bases from J, leaving 12 bases between. The CDR3 bases are TGTGCCAGCAGTGTCCTTGGGGGTTACGAGCAGTACTTC. Its translation: CASSVLGGYEQYF.

The chain couples TRBV5-1 to TRBJ2-1; tentatively, D is TRBD1 (5 bases). The CDR3 has 16 amino acids. Between the trimmed V and J ends, which lost 1 base and 1 base, there was a span of 12 bases. From germline, CDR1 is SGHRS and CDR2 YFSETQ. CDR3: CASSLPQGGSYNEQFF. The CDR3 DNA is TGCGCCAGCAGCTTGCCCCAGGGTGGGTCCTACAATGAGCAGTTCTTC.

The chain recombines TRBV27 with TRBJ2-2; the match to TRBD1 covers 9 bases. The CDR3 has 15 amino acids. Germline V CDR1 and CDR2: MNHEY, SMNVEV (reference sequence). The V and J ends lost 8 bases and 3 bases, in that order; junction bases with no gene match: 7. CDR3 DNA sequence: TGTGCCAGCCGCCGGGACAGGGTCTACACCGGGGAGCTGTTTTTT. Protein sequence: CASRRDRVYTGELFF.

This clonotype was recorded many times. The rearrangement joins TRBV5-1 to TRBJ2-2; no definite D call. The CDR3 runs 12 residues. Per the germline V gene, CDR1 is SGHRS and CDR2 is YFSETQ. Trimming shortened V by 1 base and J by 9 bases, and 7 bases separated the two germline ends. CDR3 in amino acids: CASSLNGRELFF. The CDR3 bases are TGCGCCAGCAGCTTGAATGGAAGGGAGCTGTTTTTT.

Written as DNA, the CDR3 is TGCAGTGCCACTCGGGCTTGGACCGGGGAGCTGTTTTTT. It codes for CSATRAWTGELFF. The chain has TRBV20-1 and TRBJ2-2; D is ambiguous. Trimming cost V 6 bases and J 5 bases, with 13 bases left between them. Germline CDR1 is DFQATT and CDR2 is SNEGSKA (reference sequence). The CDR3 spans 13 residues.

The chain has TRBV7-2 and TRBJ2-5; TRBD1 matches 10 bases. This CDR3 is 14 amino acids long. Germline lookup yields CDR1 SGHTA and CDR2 FQGNSA. Trimming cost V 5 bases and J 12 bases; bases outside gene matches: 12. The CDR3 DNA is TGTGCCAGCAGCAGATCGGGACAGGGGTGGAGGGAGTACTTC. Residues: CASSRSGQGWREYF. Full variable domain (remainder filled in from reference TRBV7-2 and TRBJ2-5): GAGVSQSPSNKVTEKGKDVELRCDPISGHTALYWYRQSLGQGLEFLIYFQGNSAPDKSGLPSDRFSAERTGGSVSTLTIQRTQQEDSAVYLCASSRSGQGWREYFGPGTRLLVL.

This clonotype was counted a few times. V gene TRBV20-1 combines with J gene TRBJ2-1; D tentatively fits TRBD1 or TRBD2 (5 bases each). Germline CDR1 is DFQATT and CDR2 is SNEGSKA (reference sequence). The CDR3 sequence is 13 residues long. Trimming pared 2 bases from V and 9 bases from J, leaving 14 bases between. The DNA of the CDR3 is TGCAGTGCTAGATCCGGGACCTCGAGTGAGCAGTTCTTC. This sequence encodes CSARSGTSSEQFF.

This clonotype was seen more than once but under ten times. This chain uses TRBV7-2 with TRBJ1-2; TRBD1 is a possible D gene (5 bases). Germline CDR1 SGHTA, CDR2 FQGNSA. The V end was cut by 1 base, the J end by 8 bases, with 20 bases between. The CDR3 consists of 16 residues. DNA for the CDR3: TGTGCCAGCAGCTTAGAGGGGTGGATCCCGGCACGGGGCTACACCTTC. As protein: CASSLEGWIPARGYTF.

At least ten counts were recorded for this clonotype. The chain combines TRBV7-8 with TRBJ2-1, with D uncertain. The CDR3 has 14 amino acids. CDR1 and CDR2 (germline): SGHVS, FQNEAQ. V lost 5 bases, J lost 4 bases, and 12 bases lay in between. CDR3 nucleotides: TGTGCCAGCAGCCCCGGACCGCCGTACAATGAGCAGTTCTTC. As protein: CASSPGPPYNEQFF.

The chain carries TRBV5-4 and TRBJ2-1; 10 bases are shared with TRBD2. V shed 4 bases and J 7 bases; nucleotides not matched to a gene: 11. The germline V gene has CDR1 SGHNT and CDR2 YYREEE (reference sequence). The CDR3 totals 16 residues. CDR3 region: CASSPEGLAGVNEQFF. The DNA of the CDR3 is TGTGCCAGCAGCCCCGAAGGGCTAGCGGGAGTTAATGAGCAGTTCTTC.

This clonotype was recorded only once. The chain combines TRBV28 with TRBJ2-1, with a possible D match to TRBD2 (6 bases). Trimming left V 8 bases short and J 0 bases short, with 17 bases between. CDR1 is MDHEN, CDR2 SYDVKM, per germline. The CDR3 length is 16 residues. CDR3 sequence (DNA): TGTGCCAGCGGCCGGGGAGGCGGAAGCTCCTACAATGAGCAGTTCTTC. Protein sequence: CASGRGGGSSYNEQFF.

This clonotype appeared a few times. This chain joins TRBV5-1 and TRBJ2-5; D gene ambiguous. Germline V gene sequence: CDR1 SGHRS, CDR2 YFSETQ. There are 14 residues in the CDR3. Trimming removed 1 base at V and 1 base at J, with 8 bases between. The CDR3 loop is CASSLSRTQETQYF. CDR3 sequence (DNA): TGCGCCAGCAGCTTGTCTCGTACCCAAGAGACCCAGTACTTC.

This clonotype was recorded a few times. The rearrangement uses TRBV18 and TRBJ2-7; 8 nucleotides align to TRBD2. The CDR3 has 14 residues. CDR1 KGHSH and CDR2 LQKENI come from the germline V gene. V lost 3 bases to trimming and J lost 6 bases; unmatched junction nucleotides: 7. The CDR3 protein is CASSPGGGRGEQYF. The CDR3 bases are TGTGCCAGCTCACCGGGCGGGGGGCGAGGCGAGCAGTACTTC.

This chain connects TRBV18 to TRBJ2-3; 13 bases align to TRBD2. This CDR3 is built from 16 residues. CDR1 is KGHSH and CDR2 is LQKENI in the germline V gene. V was pared by 6 bases and J by 6 bases, with 9 bases of the junction left unmatched. The CDR3 sequence is CASSQRLAGGLDTQYF. DNA of the CDR3: TGTGCCAGCTCTCAACGACTAGCGGGGGGCCTGGATACGCAGTATTTT.

The chain joins TRBV5-1 to TRBJ1-3; maybe TRBD1 (5 bases). The length of the CDR3 is 17 residues. Germline CDR1 and CDR2: SGHRS and YFSETQ. Deletions cut 0 bases from V and 0 bases from J, with 13 bases between. This CDR3 is CASSLAQGKSSGNTIYF. In DNA form, the CDR3 reads TGCGCCAGCAGCTTGGCTCAGGGTAAAAGCTCTGGAAACACCATATATTTT. The variable domain in full, completed from reference TRBV5-1 and TRBJ1-3, reads KAGVTQTPRYLIKTRGQQVTLSCSPISGHRSVSWYQQTPGQGLQFLFEYFSETQRNKGNFPGRFSGRQFSNSRSEMNVSTLELGDSALYLCASSLAQGKSSGNTIYFGEGSWLTVV.

The V and J genes are TRBV7-9 and TRBJ1-1; a possible D gene is TRBD1 (6 bases). Germline-derived CDR1 and CDR2 are SEHNR and FQNEAQ (reference sequence). Trimming removed 5 bases at V and 7 bases at J, with 26 bases between. This CDR3 region has 17 residues. CDR3 loop: CASSRSGGPAVGSEAFF. As DNA, the CDR3 is TGTGCCAGCAGCCGCTCTGGGGGCCCAGCCGTAGGGAGTGAAGCTTTCTTT.

This chain links TRBV6-2 or TRBV6-3 with TRBJ2-1; 14 bases match TRBD2. Trimming took 4 bases from V and 0 from J; bases not matched to a gene: 5. The V gene's germline CDR1 is MNHEY and CDR2 SVGEGT. The CDR3 is made up of 18 amino acids. Here the CDR3 reads CASSSGLAGASSYNEQFF. The CDR3 bases are TGTGCCAGCAGTTCGGGACTAGCGGGAGCGAGCTCCTACAATGAGCAGTTCTTC.

The chain carries TRBV10-2 and TRBJ2-4; 9 bases align to TRBD2. Germline CDR1 reads WSHSY; CDR2 reads SAAADI. There are 13 residues in the CDR3. The trim removed 7 bases at V and 9 bases at J, leaving 7 bases unmatched. In DNA form, the CDR3 reads TGCGCCAGCAAGCGGGGGGCGGAAGTCATTCAGTACTTC. This translates into CASKRGAEVIQYF.

This clonotype was counted ten times or more. The CDR3 bases are TGTGCCAGCAGAGGACAGGGCATGAGAGATACGCAGTATTTT. This gives the protein CASRGQGMRDTQYF. The chain couples TRBV12-3 or TRBV12-4 to TRBJ2-3, with 8 bases aligning to TRBD1. With 6 bases clipped from V and 5 bases from J, the junction kept 7 bases outside the gene matches. The CDR3 loop spans 14 amino acids.

The gene calls are TRBV7-2 and TRBJ1-1; D perhaps matches TRBD1 (6 bases). The germline CDR1 and CDR2 sequences are SGHTA and FQGNSA. V was shortened by 0 bases and J by 10 bases, with 12 bases between the two germline ends. This CDR3 has 13 residues. CDR3 coding DNA: TGTGCCAGCAGCTTAGCGTCGACAGGTTCAGCTTTCTTT. Residues: CASSLASTGSAFF.